These 20 T cell receptor beta chains came from one sample sequenced in a study of identical twins. TCRdb independently ran MiXCR on the 5' RACE reads; one entry per CDR3 protein. The data hold hundreds of thousands of distinct CDR3 sequences, with under 9% observed a single time. These data also featured in a second study, about yellow fever vaccine responses in identical twins.

The material sequenced was PBMCs. Receptors were obtained from a woman aged 18-29 years in good health.

V usage is TRBV14 and J usage is TRBJ2-2; D might be TRBD2 (5 bases). The CDR3 spans 16 residues. Trimming stripped 5 bases from V and 0 bases from J, with 13 bases between. Germline V lookup: CDR1 SGHDN, CDR2 FVKESK. DNA of the CDR3: TGTGCCAGCAGCTTTTTAGCGTCCGCGAACACCGGGGAGCTGTTTTTT. Protein: CASSFLASANTGELFF.

This clonotype has just a few counts. The V gene is TRBV10-3, the J gene TRBJ1-1; no clear D. Trimming removed 2 bases from V and 2 bases from J, with 6 bases in between. This CDR3 is 13 amino acids long. CDR1 and CDR2 from the germline V gene are ENHRY and SYGVKD. The CDR3 nucleotides read TGTGCCATCAGTGAGACACGAAACACTGAAGCTTTCTTT. Translated: CAISETRNTEAFF.

This clonotype was picked up a small number of times. This chain joins TRBV9 and TRBJ2-2, with D tentatively TRBD1 (5 bases). The germline gives CDR1 SGDLS, CDR2 YYNGEE. V was cut by 0 bases and J by 2 bases, with 14 bases left in between. CDR3 length: 17 residues. This CDR3 is CASSVEGDSINTGELFF. CDR3 nucleotides: TGTGCCAGCAGCGTAGAAGGTGACAGTATTAACACCGGGGAGCTGTTTTTT.

This clonotype came up a few times. The CDR3 DNA reads TGTGCCAGCAGCTCGAGGGGGATCACTGAAGCTTTCTTT. Protein sequence: CASSSRGITEAFF. This chain joins TRBV27 and TRBJ1-1, with TRBD1 as a possible D gene (6 bases). V shed 6 bases and J shed 4 bases, with 12 bases lying between them. The CDR3 length is 13 residues. Germline CDR1 and CDR2: MNHEY and SMNVEV (reference sequence).

The V and J genes are TRBV7-9 and TRBJ2-2; 9 bases match TRBD1. Germline assignment: CDR1 SEHNR and CDR2 FQNEAQ (reference sequence). The CDR3 runs 16 residues. V was pared by 2 bases and J by 6 bases, with 7 bases of the junction left unmatched. In nucleotides, the CDR3 is TGTGCCAGCAGCTTAAGGGCCGGGACAGGGTCCGGGGAGCTGTTTTTT. Translation: CASSLRAGTGSGELFF.

The CDR3 spells CSARAAGGPYEQYF. CDR3 DNA sequence: TGCAGTGCTAGGGCCGCGGGAGGGCCCTACGAGCAGTACTTC. This rearrangement joins TRBV20-1 to TRBJ2-7; 9 positions agree with TRBD2. V lost 3 bases, J lost 2 bases, and 5 bases stayed unmatched. The CDR3 sequence is 14 residues long. Germline CDR1 is DFQATT and CDR2 is SNEGSKA (reference sequence).

This chain uses TRBV29-1 with TRBJ2-7; no clear D. Germline values: CDR1 SQVTM, CDR2 ANQGSEA. The V and J ends lost 4 bases and 1 base respectively, with 5 bases between them. This CDR3 contains 11 residues. Written as DNA, the CDR3 is TGCAGCGTTGTGTTTTCCTACGAGCAGTACTTC. This sequence encodes CSVVFSYEQYF.

This clonotype was seen many times. This chain connects TRBV27 to TRBJ1-2; D unresolved. The V gene lost 5 bases and the J gene lost 4 bases, with 11 bases spanning the gap. The CDR3 has 13 amino acids. Germline-derived CDR1 and CDR2 are MNHEY and SMNVEV (reference sequence). This CDR3 reads CASSPDRIYGYTF. Here the CDR3 DNA reads TGTGCCAGCAGTCCGGACCGGATCTATGGCTACACCTTC.

The gene calls are TRBV29-1 and TRBJ2-3; D may be TRBD1 or TRBD2 (5 bases each). V lost 5 bases, J lost 0 bases, and 18 bases lay in between. Looked up from germline, CDR1 is SQVTM and CDR2 is ANQGSEA. The CDR3 runs 16 residues. This chain's CDR3 is CSVRNRGWPSTDTQYF. The CDR3 DNA reads TGCAGCGTTCGGAACCGGGGCTGGCCTAGCACAGATACGCAGTATTTT.

This clonotype appeared a few times. CDR3 sequence (DNA): TGTGCCAGCAGCTCAGACAGGGGATGGGGAGAGACCCAGTACTTC. This codes for CASSSDRGWGETQYF. The chain uses TRBV7-3 and TRBJ2-5; 8 nucleotides line up with TRBD1. The J segment lost 4 bases and the V segment lost 4 bases, leaving 8 bases of the junction unmatched. Per the germline V gene, CDR1 is SGHTA and CDR2 is FQGTGA. The CDR3 extends over 15 amino acids.

This clonotype was seen ten or more times. The chain recombines TRBV7-2 with TRBJ2-1, with D perhaps matching TRBD1 or TRBD2 (6 bases each). This CDR3 contains 16 residues. V was trimmed by 2 bases and J by 5 bases, leaving 16 bases between them. Germline-derived CDR1 and CDR2 are SGHTA and FQGNSA. The CDR3 DNA sequence: TGTGCCAGCAGCTTAAGGGGGACTGAGGGTAACAATGAGCAGTTCTTC. Its translation: CASSLRGTEGNNEQFF.

This clonotype came up many times. V and J are TRBV10-3 and TRBJ2-2; no clear D gene. Trimming left V 3 bases short and J 2 bases short, with 4 bases between. The germline gives CDR1 ENHRY, CDR2 SYGVKD. CDR3 length: 13 residues. As DNA, the CDR3 is TGTGCCATCAGTGAAGTTAACACCGGGGAGCTGTTTTTT. The encoded protein is CAISEVNTGELFF.

In its sample, this clonotype was seen many times. DNA of the CDR3: TGCAGTGCTTATCCAGGGGGCATGAACACTGAAGCTTTCTTT. Protein sequence: CSAYPGGMNTEAFF. This rearrangement joins TRBV20-1 to TRBJ1-1, with 8 bases that match TRBD1. Trimming at V came to 5 bases and at J to 0 bases, leaving 5 bases not matched to a gene. The CDR3 sequence is 14 residues long. Germline loops: CDR1 DFQATT, CDR2 SNEGSKA (reference sequence).

This rearrangement joins TRBV18 to TRBJ2-2; D unresolved. The CDR3 totals 17 residues. CDR1 is KGHSH, CDR2 LQKENI, per germline. V was shortened by 2 bases and J by 3 bases, with 16 bases between the two germline ends. CDR3 in DNA: TGTGCCAGCTCACCAAAGACGGGTAATGTTGACACCGGGGAGCTGTTTTTT. Amino acid sequence: CASSPKTGNVDTGELFF. Complete variable domain (other parts from reference TRBV18 and TRBJ2-2): NAGVMQNPRHLVRRRGQEARLRCSPMKGHSHVYWYRQLPEEGLKFMVYLQKENIIDESGMPKERFSAEFPKEGPSILRIQQVVRGDSAAYFCASSPKTGNVDTGELFFGEGSRLTVL.

This chain links TRBV7-9 with TRBJ2-7; D is perhaps TRBD2 (5 bases). Germline loops: CDR1 SEHNR, CDR2 FQNEAQ (reference sequence). V lost 5 bases and J lost 3, with 11 bases in between. CDR3 length equals 13 residues. The CDR3 loop reads CASSTRGDYEQYF. The CDR3 DNA sequence: TGTGCCAGCAGCACCCGGGGTGACTACGAGCAGTACTTC.

In this sample, this clonotype turned up a few times. V is TRBV6-2 or TRBV6-3 and J is TRBJ2-7; D ambiguous. The CDR3 contains 15 residues. Germline loops: CDR1 MNHEY, CDR2 SVGEGT. Trimming removed 6 bases from V and 3 bases from J, with 18 bases in between. CDR3 DNA sequence: TGTGCCAGCAGCCCCCCCGGACGAAAGGGCTACGAGCAGTACTTC. Encoded protein: CASSPPGRKGYEQYF.

This sequence joins TRBV6-5 and TRBJ2-1; D possibly corresponds to TRBD2 (5 bases). The CDR3 is made up of 14 amino acids. V dropped 3 bases and J dropped 8 bases, with 14 bases sitting between them. The germline V gene encodes CDR1 MNHEY and CDR2 SVGAGI. The CDR3 DNA follows: TGTGCCAGCAGTTATTCACTAGTTTTCCATGAGCAGTTCTTC. It yields the protein CASSYSLVFHEQFF.

This clonotype has more than one count but fewer than ten. The CDR3 reads CSAISYGASGNEQFF. The CDR3 DNA reads as TGCAGTGCTATCAGTTACGGGGCCTCGGGGAATGAGCAGTTCTTC. The chain recombines TRBV20-1 with TRBJ2-1, with D possibly called TRBD1 or TRBD2 (5 bases each). Per the germline V gene, CDR1 is DFQATT and CDR2 is SNEGSKA (reference sequence). This CDR3 contains 15 residues. V lost 4 bases, J lost 7 bases, and 20 bases lay in between.

This clonotype has a handful of counts. The genes are TRBV7-8 and TRBJ1-2; D is unresolved. Germline CDR1 SGHVS, CDR2 FQNEAQ. Trimming left V 1 base short and J 1 base short, with 7 bases between. The CDR3 spans 14 residues. CDR3: CASSLVALNYGYTF. The CDR3 region has the DNA TGTGCCAGCAGCTTAGTAGCCCTTAACTATGGCTACACCTTC.

The chain couples TRBV20-1 to TRBJ2-5; 12 bases map to TRBD1. Germline V gene lookup returns CDR1 DFQATT and CDR2 SNEGSKA (reference sequence). The ends lost 6 bases at V and 5 bases at J; junction bases unmatched: 4. The CDR3 consists of 13 residues. In DNA, the CDR3 is TGCAGTGCCCTGGGACAGGGGGCTGAGACCCAGTACTTC. Its translation is CSALGQGAETQYF.